Listed below are T cell receptor beta chains from one sample, sequenced in a study of blood T cell repertoires in COVID-19. The assay was immunoSEQ multiplex PCR, and TCRdb's table has in-frame clones only and misses some. The profile covers some 230,000 clones, with approximately 80% appearing a single time and more than 4.5% taken by the ten largest. Input material: peripheral blood. These receptors were taken from a woman aged 60-75 years who had recovered from COVID-19. Both conserved end residues are part of each CDR3. The D gene is left open where the match is weak. Where a row states a size, it is once, few, many or the class of an expanded clone; other rows omit it.

>TRBV16|-|TRBJ2-1|TRBD1
CASSQSVGQGNEQFF
TGTGCCAGCAGCCAATCGGTGGGACAGGGGAATGAGCAGTTCTTC
>TRBV19|-|TRBJ1-2|-
CASSIAGKVYGYTF
TGTGCCAGTAGTATAGCCGGGAAGGTCTATGGCTACACCTTC
>TRBV5-1|-|TRBJ1-3|TRBD1
CASSLAGTGGGDTIYF
TGCGCCAGCAGCTTGGCCGGGACAGGGGGTGGAGACACCATATATTTT
>TRBV7-6|-|TRBJ2-3|-
CASAVGGGHTDTQYF
TGTGCCAGTGCAGTAGGGGGGGGCCACACAGATACGCAGTATTTT
>TRBV13|-|TRBJ2-3|TRBD1
CASSPGQGTDTQYF
TGTGCCAGCAGCCCCGGACAGGGAACAGATACGCAGTATTTT
>TRBV5-4|-|TRBJ1-6|-
CASSFNRVSYNSPLHF
TGTGCCAGCAGCTTTAACAGGGTTTCCTATAATTCACCCCTCCACTTT
>TRBV4-3|-|TRBJ2-6|-
CASSQDYGGSGANVLTF
TGCGCCAGCAGCCAAGACTATGGTGGTAGTGGGGCCAACGTCCTGACTTTC
>TRBV10-3|-|TRBJ1-4|TRBD1
CAISADRGFNEKLFF
TGTGCCATCAGTGCAGACAGGGGATTTAATGAAAAACTGTTTTTT
>TRBV7-6|-|TRBJ2-1|TRBD2
CASSPWTSLGSYNEQFF
TGTGCCAGCAGCCCCTGGACTAGTTTAGGATCCTACAATGAGCAGTTCTTC
>TRBV5-1|-|TRBJ1-2|-
CASSPEGRGGPYGYTF
TGCGCCAGCAGCCCGGAGGGACGAGGAGGACCCTATGGCTACACCTTC
>TRBV5-1|-|TRBJ1-1|TRBD1
CASSRWAGQGSTEAFF
TGCGCCAGCAGCCGGTGGGCCGGACAGGGGTCAACTGAAGCTTTCTTT
>TRBV4-1|-|TRBJ1-5|-
CASSHAGGTLYSNQPQHF
TGCGCCAGCAGCCATGCCGGCGGGACTCTCTATAGCAATCAGCCCCAGCATTTT
>TRBV3-1/TRBV3-2|-|TRBJ1-3|-
CASSQESFSGNTIYF
TGTGCCAGCAGCCAAGAATCCTTCTCTGGAAACACCATATATTTT
>TRBV7-2|-|TRBJ2-3|-
CASSFMRNTQYF
TGTGCCAGCAGCTTCATGCGAAATACGCAGTATTTT
>TRBV6-2/TRBV6-3|-|TRBJ2-7|TRBD2
CASSYTLRGSYEQYF
TGTGCCAGCAGTTACACTCTGCGGGGGAGCTACGAGCAGTACTTC
>TRBV15|once|TRBJ2-3|-
CATSRVGNAADTQYF
TGTGCCACCAGCAGAGTTGGCAATGCGGCAGATACGCAGTATTTT
>TRBV5-1|-|TRBJ2-7|-
CASSLTGRGDYEQYF
TGCGCCAGCAGCTTGACAGGGCGTGGGGATTACGAGCAGTACTTC
>TRBV28|few|TRBJ2-5|TRBD1
CASSSGTAKETQYF
TGTGCCAGCAGTTCCGGGACAGCGAAAGAGACCCAGTACTTC
>TRBV11-1|-|TRBJ2-6|-
CASSLALPAAGANVLTF
TGTGCCAGCAGCTTAGCTCTTCCGGCGGCGGGGGCCAACGTCCTGACTTTC
>TRBV12-5|-|TRBJ2-6|TRBD1
CASGAGTGDGANVLTF
TGTGCTAGTGGCGCCGGGACAGGGGATGGGGCCAACGTCCTGACTTTC
>TRBV7-8|once|TRBJ2-7|TRBD1
CASRRPGTGVHEQYF
TGTGCCAGCAGAAGACCCGGGACAGGGGTACACGAGCAGTACTTC
>TRBV9|-|TRBJ2-1|-
CASSPAGAVHNEQFF
TGTGCCAGCAGCCCCGCGGGGGCCGTCCACAATGAGCAGTTCTTC
>TRBV11-2|-|TRBJ1-1|-
CASSLKGQHTEAFF
TGTGCCAGCAGCTTAAAGGGGCAGCACACTGAAGCTTTCTTT
>TRBV11-2|-|TRBJ2-5|TRBD2
CASRGGETQYF
TGTGCCAGCAGGGGAGGGGAGACCCAGTACTTC
>TRBV5-1|-|TRBJ2-7|TRBD1
CASSRTGSGHEQYF
TGCGCCAGCAGCAGGACAGGGTCCGGGCACGAGCAGTACTTC
>TRBV6-1|-|TRBJ2-7|-
CASSETGPYEQYF
TGTGCCAGCAGTGAGACAGGCCCCTACGAGCAGTACTTC
>TRBV30|-|TRBJ2-3|-
CAWSALMESTDTQYF
TGTGCCTGGAGTGCCTTAATGGAGAGCACAGATACGCAGTATTTT
>TRBV19|-|TRBJ1-1|-
CASSTGLRERTEAFF
TGTGCCAGTAGTACGGGACTCCGGGAGAGGACTGAAGCTTTCTTT
>TRBV18|-|TRBJ2-3|-
CASSEQRGSTDTQYF
TGTGCCAGCTCAGAGCAGAGGGGGAGCACAGATACGCAGTATTTT
>TRBV28|-|TRBJ1-2|-
CASSTGMGYGYTF
TGTGCCAGCAGCACAGGGATGGGCTATGGCTACACCTTC
>TRBV5-1|-|TRBJ1-1|TRBD1
CASSLVGTGGSTEAFF
TGCGCCAGCAGCTTGGTGGGGACAGGGGGGAGCACTGAAGCTTTCTTT
>TRBV5-1|-|TRBJ2-1|TRBD2
CASSMGLAGGPNYEQFF
TGCGCCAGCAGCATGGGACTAGCGGGGGGGCCGAACTATGAGCAGTTCTTC